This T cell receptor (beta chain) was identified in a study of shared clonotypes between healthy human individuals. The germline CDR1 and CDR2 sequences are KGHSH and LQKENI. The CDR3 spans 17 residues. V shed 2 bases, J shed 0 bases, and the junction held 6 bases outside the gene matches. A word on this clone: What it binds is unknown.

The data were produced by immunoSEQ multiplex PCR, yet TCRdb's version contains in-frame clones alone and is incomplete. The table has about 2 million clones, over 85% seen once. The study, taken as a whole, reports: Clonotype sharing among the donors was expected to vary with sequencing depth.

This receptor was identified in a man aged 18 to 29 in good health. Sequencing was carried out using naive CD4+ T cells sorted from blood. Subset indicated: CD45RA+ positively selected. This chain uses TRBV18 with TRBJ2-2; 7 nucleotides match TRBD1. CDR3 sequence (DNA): TGTGCCAGCTCACCAGTCGCCGGGACAGCGAACACCGGGGAGCTGTTTTTT. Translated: CASSPVAGTANTGELFF.